The T cell receptor (beta chain) under discussion was sequenced for a study of blood T cell repertoires in COVID-19. Study-wide background: The study drew acute and convalescent COVID-19 samples from the United States, Italy and Spain. PBMCs, B-cell-depleted T cells, or T cells provided the cDNA or gDNA that made up the material.

The CDR3 is 14 residues long. CDR1 and CDR2 from the germline V gene are SNHLY and FYNNEI. Under the authors' procedure: Reference gene primer amplification gave nucleated cell count estimates. Profiling relied on immunoSEQ multiplex PCR, and the TCRdb table lists in-frame clones only, not all of them. Clonal size and the V and J genes are those of that table, whereas D and trimming came from the DNA. The sample gives 200,000 or so clones, about 80% of which show up once; 6.9% is in the top ten. Details on this clone: A read error may produce the germline difference seen at one junction end.

Material for sequencing was peripheral blood. The receptor was derived from a human donor with acute or convalescent COVID-19. The donor label of this sample is uncertain. The genes are TRBV2 and TRBJ1-5; 7 nucleotides match TRBD1. CDR3 protein: CASSGQVSYQPQHF. Here the CDR3 DNA reads TGTGCCAGCAGCGGACAGGTTAGCTATCAGCCCCAGCATTTT.